Here is one T cell receptor beta chain with its context. This entry is derived from a study of shared clonotypes between healthy human individuals. Both subsets, CD45RA+ naive and CD45RA-negative memory, were split from the CD4+ cells. Germline assignment: CDR1 ENHRY and CDR2 SYGVKD. V was clipped by 5 bases and J by 1 base, with 12 bases between them. This CDR3 is built from 15 residues. Measured with immunoSEQ multiplex PCR; TCRdb has only the in-frame clones, and not every one. The repertoire holds roughly 530,000 clones, 96% seen once, with approximately 0.06% in the top ten. Sequences were obtained from naive CD4+ T cells sorted from blood. Subset described: CD45RA+ positively selected. V is TRBV10-3 and J is TRBJ2-4; D might be TRBD2 (6 bases). This TCR was sampled from a woman aged 25 to 39 in good health. CDR3 sequence (DNA): TGTGCCATCAGTACCGACCGGGAGGCCAAAAACATTCAGTACTTC. Translated, it gives CAISTDREAKNIQYF.